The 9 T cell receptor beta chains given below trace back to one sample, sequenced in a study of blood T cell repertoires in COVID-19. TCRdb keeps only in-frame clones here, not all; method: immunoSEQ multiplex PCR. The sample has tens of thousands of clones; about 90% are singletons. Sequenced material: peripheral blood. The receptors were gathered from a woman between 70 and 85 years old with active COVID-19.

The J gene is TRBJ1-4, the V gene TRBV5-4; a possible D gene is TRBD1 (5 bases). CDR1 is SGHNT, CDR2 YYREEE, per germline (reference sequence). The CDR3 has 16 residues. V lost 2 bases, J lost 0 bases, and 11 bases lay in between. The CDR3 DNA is TGTGCCAGCAGCTTAGACAGACCGACAACTAATGAAAAACTGTTTTTT. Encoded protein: CASSLDRPTTNEKLFF.

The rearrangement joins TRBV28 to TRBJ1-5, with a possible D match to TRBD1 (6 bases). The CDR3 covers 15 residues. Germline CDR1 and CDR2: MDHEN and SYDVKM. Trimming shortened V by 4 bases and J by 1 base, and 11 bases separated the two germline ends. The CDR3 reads CASSSWGASNQPQHF. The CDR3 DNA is TGTGCCAGCAGTTCATGGGGGGCGAGCAATCAGCCCCAGCATTTT.

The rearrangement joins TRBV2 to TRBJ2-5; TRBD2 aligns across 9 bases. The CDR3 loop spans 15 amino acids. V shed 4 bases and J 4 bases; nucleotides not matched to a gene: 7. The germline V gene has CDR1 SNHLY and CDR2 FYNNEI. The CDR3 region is CASSGGLAGTETQYF. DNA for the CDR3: TGTGCCAGCAGTGGGGGGCTAGCGGGGACAGAGACCCAGTACTTC.

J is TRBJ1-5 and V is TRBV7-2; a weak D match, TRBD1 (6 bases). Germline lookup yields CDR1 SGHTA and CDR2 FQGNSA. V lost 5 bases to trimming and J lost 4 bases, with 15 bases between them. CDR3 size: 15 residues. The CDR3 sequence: CASSHREGENQPQHF. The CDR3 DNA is TGTGCCAGCAGCCATCGCGAGGGGGAGAATCAGCCCCAGCATTTT.

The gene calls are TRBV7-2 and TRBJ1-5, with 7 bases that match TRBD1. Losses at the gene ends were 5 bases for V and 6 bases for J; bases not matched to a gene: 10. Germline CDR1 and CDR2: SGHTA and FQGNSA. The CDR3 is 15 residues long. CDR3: CASSPQGSGSQPQHF. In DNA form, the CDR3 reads TGTGCCAGCAGCCCACAGGGGTCGGGTTCTCAGCCCCAGCATTTT.

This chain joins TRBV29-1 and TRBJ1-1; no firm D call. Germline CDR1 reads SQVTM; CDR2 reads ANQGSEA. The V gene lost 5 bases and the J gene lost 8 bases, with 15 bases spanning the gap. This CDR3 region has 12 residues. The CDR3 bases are TGCAGCGTTTCCACCGGGTCACGGGAAGCTTTCTTT. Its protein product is CSVSTGSREAFF.

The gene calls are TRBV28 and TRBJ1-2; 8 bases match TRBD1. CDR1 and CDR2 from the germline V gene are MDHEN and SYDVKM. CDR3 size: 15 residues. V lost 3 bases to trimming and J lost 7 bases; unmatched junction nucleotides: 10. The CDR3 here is CASSFARTGPPGYTF. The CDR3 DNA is TGTGCCAGCAGTTTCGCTCGGACAGGGCCGCCTGGCTACACCTTC.

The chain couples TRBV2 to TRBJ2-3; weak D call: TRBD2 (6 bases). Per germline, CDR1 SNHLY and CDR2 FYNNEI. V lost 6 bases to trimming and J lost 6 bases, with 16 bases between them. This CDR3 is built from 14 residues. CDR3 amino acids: CASRMDGGADTQYF. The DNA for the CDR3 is TGTGCCAGCAGAATGGACGGGGGAGCGGATACGCAGTATTTT.

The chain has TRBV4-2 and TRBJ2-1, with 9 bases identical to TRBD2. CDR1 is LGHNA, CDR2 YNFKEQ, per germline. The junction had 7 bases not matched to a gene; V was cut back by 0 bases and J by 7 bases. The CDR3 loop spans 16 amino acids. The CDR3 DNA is TGTGCCAGCAGCCAAGATACTGGCGGGGGGGGTAATGAGCAGTTCTTC. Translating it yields CASSQDTGGGGNEQFF.